Listed below are T cell receptor beta chains from one sample, sequenced in a study of cytomegalovirus exposure and HLA in healthy donors. Libraries were prepared by immunoSEQ multiplex PCR; TCRdb keeps only in-frame clonotypes and omits some of them. The profile covers approximately 150,000 clones, with around 90% appearing a single time and around 0.51% taken by the ten largest. What was sequenced was PBMCs. These receptors came from a woman aged 40 to 50 in good health and CMV-seronegative. Both conserved end residues are part of each CDR3. The D gene is left open where the match is weak. Clone size is given for some rows only: seen once, a few or many times, or a class if the clone is expanded.

>.|.|TRBJ2-7|TRBV7-8
CASSSLPPDRLGYEQYF
TGTGCCAGCAGCTCCCTACCACCCGACAGGTTGGGGTACGAGCAGTACTTC
>.|TRBD2|TRBJ2-5|TRBV5-5
CASSLSSGKETQYF
TGTGCCAGCAGCCTCTCTAGCGGAAAAGAGACCCAGTACTTC
>.|TRBD1|TRBJ2-7|TRBV27
CASRTRTGDSYEQYF
TGTGCCAGCAGAACTCGGACAGGGGACTCCTACGAGCAGTACTTC
>.|TRBD1|TRBJ1-2|TRBV6-1
CASSLDRVQSWYTF
TGTGCCAGCAGCTTGGACAGGGTTCAATCGTGGTACACCTTC
>once|.|TRBJ1-5|TRBV16
CASSQLQETQPQHF
TGTGCCAGCAGCCAACTACAGGAGACTCAGCCCCAGCATTTT
>.|TRBD1|TRBJ2-5|TRBV9
CASSQTGDETQYF
TGTGCCAGCAGCCAGACAGGGGACGAGACCCAGTACTTC
>.|.|TRBJ1-5|TRBV6-1
CASSELVAGHNQPQHF
TGTGCCAGCAGTGAATTGGTGGCAGGGCACAATCAGCCCCAGCATTTT
>few|TRBD1|TRBJ1-5|TRBV27
CASSPNRGDQPQHF
TGTGCCAGCAGTCCCAACAGGGGTGATCAGCCCCAGCATTTT
>.|TRBD1|TRBJ1-1|TRBV4-3
CASSRMGNRGRDTEAFF
TGCGCCAGCAGCCGGATGGGGAACAGGGGGAGGGACACTGAAGCTTTCTTT
>.|.|TRBJ2-2|TRBV7-9
CSSTRQGNGAGELFF
TGTTCCAGCACCCGTCAGGGGAATGGGGCCGGGGAGCTGTTTTTT
>.|.|TRBJ1-2|TRBV25-1
CASSEWEGGVYGYTF
TGTGCCAGCAGTGAATGGGAAGGGGGAGTCTATGGCTACACCTTC
>.|.|TRBJ2-6|TRBV7-9
CSSSSGRGRSGANVLTF
TGTTCCAGCAGCTCGGGGCGGGGACGCTCTGGGGCCAACGTCCTGACTTTC
>.|.|TRBJ2-5|TRBV2
CASRPTDRQTQYF
TGTGCCAGCAGACCAACGGACAGACAGACCCAGTACTTC
>once|TRBD2|TRBJ2-7|TRBV18
CASSPGTSDYEQYF
TGTGCCAGCTCACCCGGGACTAGCGATTACGAGCAGTACTTC
>.|.|TRBJ2-7|TRBV6-5
CASSLGRGPYEQYF
TGTGCCAGCAGTTTGGGCAGGGGCCCCTACGAGCAGTACTTC
>.|TRBD1|TRBJ1-5|TRBV28
CASSSPTGPDQPQHF
TGTGCCAGCAGCTCACCGACAGGGCCGGATCAGCCCCAGCATTTT
>once|.|TRBJ2-2|TRBV7-6
CASSLNRAGELFF
TGTGCCAGCAGCTTGAACAGGGCCGGGGAGCTGTTTTTT